This T cell receptor beta chain was sequenced during a study of blood T cell repertoires in COVID-19. Study as a whole: Sites in the United States, Italy and Spain provided acute and convalescent COVID-19 samples.

Original processing methods: Reference gene primers were amplified, and this amplification served to estimate nucleated cell counts. The table came from immunoSEQ multiplex PCR; TCRdb's copy has only in-frame clones and leaves some out. V and J calls and clone size follow that table, whereas D and trimming were derived from the DNA. The sample includes approximately 170,000 clones, 84% of them seen just once. Residents of over 20 US areas, aged about 18 to 89 years, made up the participants. Participant-given clinical history determined each cohort assignment. CDR1 and CDR2 (germline): ENHRY, SYGVKD. This CDR3 spans 13 amino acids. Trimming removed 2 bases at V and 6 bases at J, with 7 bases between.

This receptor was obtained from a man between 45 and 60 years old who had recovered from COVID-19. The sample consisted of PBMCs or T cells enriched from blood (not recorded which). This chain links TRBV10-3 with TRBJ2-2; possible D gene TRBD2, 5 bases. The CDR3 DNA sequence: TGTGCCATCAGTGAGCGGGGTCCCGGGGAGCTGTTTTTT. It codes for CAISERGPGELFF.